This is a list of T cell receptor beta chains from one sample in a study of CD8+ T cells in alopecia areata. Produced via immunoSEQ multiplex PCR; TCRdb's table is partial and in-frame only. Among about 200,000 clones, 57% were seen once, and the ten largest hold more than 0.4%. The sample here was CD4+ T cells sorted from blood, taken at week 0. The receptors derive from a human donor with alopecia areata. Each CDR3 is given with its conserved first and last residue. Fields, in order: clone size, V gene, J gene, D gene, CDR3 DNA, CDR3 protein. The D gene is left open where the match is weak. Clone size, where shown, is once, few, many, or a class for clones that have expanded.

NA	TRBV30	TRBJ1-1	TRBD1	TGTGCCTGGAGCCCGGGACAGTCGAACACTGAAGCTTTCTTT	CAWSPGQSNTEAFF
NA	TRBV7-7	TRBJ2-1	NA	TGTGCTAGCAGCTTAGGGGCAGGGAACTCCTACAATGAGCAGTTCTTC	CASSLGAGNSYNEQFF
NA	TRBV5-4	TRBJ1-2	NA	TGTGCCAGCAGCCAAGATAACGCAGGAGCATATGGCTACACCTTC	CASSQDNAGAYGYTF
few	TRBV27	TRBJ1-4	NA	TGTGCCAGCAGTTTTCGGCGTGCAGGTGAAAAACTGTTTTTT	CASSFRRAGEKLFF
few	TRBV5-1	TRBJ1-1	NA	TGCGCCAGCAGCCGAGGACAGAGCGACACTGAAGCTTTCTTT	CASSRGQSDTEAFF
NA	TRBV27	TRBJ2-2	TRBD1	TGTGCCAGCAGGGAGGGACAGGCCACCGGGGAGCTGTTTTTT	CASREGQATGELFF
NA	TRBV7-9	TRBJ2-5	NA	TGTGCCAGCGTCCAAATAGGGGATTCCGAGACCCAGTACTTC	CASVQIGDSETQYF
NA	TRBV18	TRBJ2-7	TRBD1	TGTGCCAGCTCACCAGCCGGGACAGGGGCCTACGAGCAGTACTTC	CASSPAGTGAYEQYF
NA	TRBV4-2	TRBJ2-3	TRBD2	TGTGCCAGCAGCCAAGATCTTGGGCGGGAGAGGAGAGATACGCAGTATTTT	CASSQDLGRERRDTQYF
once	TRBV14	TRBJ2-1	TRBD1	TGTGCCAGCAGCCAAGAGGTCAGGGGGAATGAGCAGTTCTTC	CASSQEVRGNEQFF
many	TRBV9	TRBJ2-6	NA	TGTGCCAGCAGCGTAGGGGGCCCCCCTTCTGGGGCCAACGTCCTGACTTTC	CASSVGGPPSGANVLTF
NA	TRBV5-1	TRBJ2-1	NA	TGCGCCAGCAGCTTGTCTGGACCTTACAATGAGCAGTTCTTC	CASSLSGPYNEQFF
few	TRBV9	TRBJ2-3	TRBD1	TGTGCCAGCAGCGCAATCCCGGGACAGGGACAAGATACGCAGTATTTT	CASSAIPGQGQDTQYF
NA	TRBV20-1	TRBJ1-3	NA	TGCAGTGCTCCGGACCTAAACACCATATATTTT	CSAPDLNTIYF
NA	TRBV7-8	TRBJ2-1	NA	TGTGCCAGCAGCTCCCGACAGCCGGGGTACAATGAGCAGTTCTTC	CASSSRQPGYNEQFF
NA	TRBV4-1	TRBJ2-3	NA	TGCGCCAGCAGCCTTTCCTTGGATGGGGTGACAGATACGCAGTATTTT	CASSLSLDGVTDTQYF
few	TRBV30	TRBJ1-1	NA	TGTGCCTGGAGTCAGACTCGACAGGAGAACACTGAAGCTTTCTTT	CAWSQTRQENTEAFF
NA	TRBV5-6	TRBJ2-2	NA	TGTGCCAGCAGCTTGGGGCATGGTACCGGGGAGCTGTTTTTT	CASSLGHGTGELFF
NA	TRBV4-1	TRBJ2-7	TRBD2	TGCGCCAGCAGCCAAGGTAGGGCTAGCGGGGGATACGAGCAGTACTTC	CASSQGRASGGYEQYF
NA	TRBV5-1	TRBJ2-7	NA	TGCGCCAGCAGCACCGAAGATTACTACGAGCAGTACTTC	CASSTEDYYEQYF
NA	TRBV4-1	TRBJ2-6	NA	TGCGCCAGCAGCCAAGAGGTGACGGGAACTGGGGCCAACGTCCTGACTTTC	CASSQEVTGTGANVLTF
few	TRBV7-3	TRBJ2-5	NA	TGTGCCAGCAGCTTAAGTAGCCAGGGTGGACGAGAGACCCAGTACTTC	CASSLSSQGGRETQYF
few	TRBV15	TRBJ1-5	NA	TGTGCCACCAGCAGAGAAGGGGGCAATCAGCCCCAGCATTTT	CATSREGGNQPQHF
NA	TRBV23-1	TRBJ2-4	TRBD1	TGCGCCAGCAGTCAGCCCGAGATCAACAGGGGGCGAGGGGACATTCAGTACTTC	CASSQPEINRGRGDIQYF
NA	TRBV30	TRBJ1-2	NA	TGTGCCTGGAGCCACGGGACTCAGTATGGCTACACCTTC	CAWSHGTQYGYTF
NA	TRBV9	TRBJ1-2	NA	TGTGCCAGCAGCGTAGAGGGCAGGGAGGGTGGCTACACCTTC	CASSVEGREGGYTF
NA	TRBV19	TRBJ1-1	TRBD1	TGTGCCAGTTCACAGGGGGGACACACTGAAGCTTTCTTT	CASSQGGHTEAFF
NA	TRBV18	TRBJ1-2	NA	TGTGCCAGCTCACCGGCTGCGGGGGAGGATGGCTACACCTTC	CASSPAAGEDGYTF
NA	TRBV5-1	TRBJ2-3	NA	TGCGCCAGCAGCTTGGCGGACCCGACCACAGATACGCAGTATTTT	CASSLADPTTDTQYF
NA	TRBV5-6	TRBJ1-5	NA	TGTGCCAGCAGCTTGTTGGGTCAGACAAATCAGCCCCAGCATTTT	CASSLLGQTNQPQHF
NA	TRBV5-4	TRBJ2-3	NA	TGTGCCAGCAGCTTCCGGGTATCCACCGGCGGGTACACAGATACGCAGTATTTT	CASSFRVSTGGYTDTQYF
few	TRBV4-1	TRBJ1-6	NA	TGCGCCAGCAGCCAAGGCGACGGGAGCTCCTATAATTCACCCCTCCACTTT	CASSQGDGSSYNSPLHF
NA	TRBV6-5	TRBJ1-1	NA	TGTGCCAGCCGTCCCAATCTAGGAGGGACTGAAGCTTTCTTT	CASRPNLGGTEAFF
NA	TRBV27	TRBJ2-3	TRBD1	TGTGCCACCGTCCTAATAGGACAGGGCACAGATACGCAGTATTTT	CATVLIGQGTDTQYF
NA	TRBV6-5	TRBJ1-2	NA	TGTGCCAGCAGGAATCCCGGCTATGGCTACACCTTC	CASRNPGYGYTF
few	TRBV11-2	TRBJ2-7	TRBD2	TGTGCCAGCAGCGCGACTAGCGGGAGGTTCGAGCAGTACTTC	CASSATSGRFEQYF
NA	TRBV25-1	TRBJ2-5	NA	TGTGCCAGCCGAGCGTGGGAGACACCGTACGGGGAGACCCAGTACTTC	CASRAWETPYGETQYF
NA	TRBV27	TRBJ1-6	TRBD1	TGTGCCAGCAGTTTACTGAAATCCAGGGGGCTTGTATCACCCCTCCACTTT	CASSLLKSRGLVSPLHF
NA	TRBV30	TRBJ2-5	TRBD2	TGTGCCTGGAATAAGATTAGCGGGAGAGGGCAAGAGACCCAGTACTTC	CAWNKISGRGQETQYF
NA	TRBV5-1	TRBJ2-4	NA	TGCGCCAGCAGCACTCAACAGGGAGGGAAAAACATTCAGTACTTC	CASSTQQGGKNIQYF
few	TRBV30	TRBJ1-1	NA	TGTGCTACAGAGAACACTGAAGCTTTCTTT	CATENTEAFF
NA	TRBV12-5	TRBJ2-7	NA	TGTGCTAGTGGTTTGTGGGGAGCGAAGAGCTACGAGCAGTACTTC	CASGLWGAKSYEQYF
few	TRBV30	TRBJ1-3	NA	TGTGCCTGGACCATAGCCCTTTCTGGAAACACCATATATTTT	CAWTIALSGNTIYF
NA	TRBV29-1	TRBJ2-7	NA	TGCAGCGGGTCAAGGACAGTGCGAGACGAGCAGTACTTC	CSGSRTVRDEQYF
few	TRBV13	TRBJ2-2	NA	TGTGCCAGCAGCTTATGGGGCGGGGAGCTGTTTTTT	CASSLWGGELFF
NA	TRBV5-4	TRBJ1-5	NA	TGTGCCAGCAGCTTCGACAGCCGGCAGCCCCAGCATTTT	CASSFDSRQPQHF
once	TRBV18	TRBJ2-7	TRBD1	TGTGCCAGCTCACGGCCGGGACAGGGGGCCTACGAGCAGTACTTC	CASSRPGQGAYEQYF
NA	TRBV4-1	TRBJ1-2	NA	TGCGCCAGCAGCCAAGACGGGAGGGCAGGGCTCTATGGCTACACCTTC	CASSQDGRAGLYGYTF
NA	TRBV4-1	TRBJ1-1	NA	TGCGCCAGCAGCCGTCTTGGTGCGAACACTGAAGCTTTCTTT	CASSRLGANTEAFF
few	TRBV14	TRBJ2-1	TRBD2	TGTGCCAGCAGCCAATCCTGGACTAGCGGGAGGATATACAATGAGCAGTTCTTC	CASSQSWTSGRIYNEQFF
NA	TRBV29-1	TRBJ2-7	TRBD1	TGCAGCGTTTTTTCTGGGACAGGGGGCTACGAGCAGTACTTC	CSVFSGTGGYEQYF
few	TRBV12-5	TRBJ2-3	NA	TGTGCTAGTGGTTCGCCTCGGATGCGCACAGATACGCAGTATTTT	CASGSPRMRTDTQYF
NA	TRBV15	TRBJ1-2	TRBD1	TGTGCCACCAGCAGAGGACAGGGTGGCTATGGCTACACCTTC	CATSRGQGGYGYTF
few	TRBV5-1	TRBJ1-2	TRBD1	TGCGCCAGCAGTCCGGTTGTGACCGGGACAGGGGTGGACTATGGCTACACCTTC	CASSPVVTGTGVDYGYTF
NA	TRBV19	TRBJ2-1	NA	TGTGCCAGTAGTTCGACTCGATTAAGCTCCTACAATGAGCAGTTCTTC	CASSSTRLSSYNEQFF
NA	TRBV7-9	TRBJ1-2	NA	TGTGCCAGCAGTCCGACAGGCCGGTATGGCTACACCTTC	CASSPTGRYGYTF
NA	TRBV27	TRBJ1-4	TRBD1	TGTGCCAGCAGTTTCAGGGGGGGATCCGGAAAACTGTTTTTT	CASSFRGGSGKLFF
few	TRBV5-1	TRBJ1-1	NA	TGCGCCAGCAGCTCCGGGGTAGTGTACACTGAAGCTTTCTTT	CASSSGVVYTEAFF